This T cell receptor beta chain originates from a study of PD-L1 blockade in urothelial cancer. Overall study context: Patients, treated from 2014 onward, received atezolizumab 1,200 mg intravenously every 3 weeks.

Repertoires were generated with immunoSEQ multiplex PCR, while TCRdb's copy carries only in-frame clones and drops some. Of 100,000 to 150,000 clones in the sample, roughly 86% were seen once. Time point noted: peripheral blood 6 weeks after treatment start. Trimming took 5 bases from V and 5 from J; bases not matched to a gene: 8. Germline lookup yields CDR1 MNHNY and CDR2 SVGAGI (reference sequence). The CDR3 sequence is 16 residues long. Sequences were derived from PBMCs, sampled around atezolizumab (anti-PD-L1) treatment. The TCR sequence derives from a man aged 50-60 years with urothelial cancer. The gene calls are TRBV6-6 and TRBJ2-1; 11 bases map to TRBD2. The CDR3 loop reads CASSGLLAGGNNEQFF. The CDR3 DNA follows: TGTGCCAGCAGTGGACTCCTAGCGGGAGGAAACAATGAGCAGTTCTTC.